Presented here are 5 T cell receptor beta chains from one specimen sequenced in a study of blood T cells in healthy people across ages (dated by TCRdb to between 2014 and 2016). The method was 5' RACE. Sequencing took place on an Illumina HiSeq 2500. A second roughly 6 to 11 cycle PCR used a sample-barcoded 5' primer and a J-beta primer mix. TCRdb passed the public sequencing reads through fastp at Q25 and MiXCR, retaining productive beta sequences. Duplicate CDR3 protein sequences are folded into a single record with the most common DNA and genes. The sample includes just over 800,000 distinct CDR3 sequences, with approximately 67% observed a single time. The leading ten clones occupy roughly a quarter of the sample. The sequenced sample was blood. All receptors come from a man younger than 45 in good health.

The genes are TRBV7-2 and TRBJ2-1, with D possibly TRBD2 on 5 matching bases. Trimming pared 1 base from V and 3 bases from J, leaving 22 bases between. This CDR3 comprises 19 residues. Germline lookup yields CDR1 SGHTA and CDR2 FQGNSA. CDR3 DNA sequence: TGTGCCAGCAGCTTAGTGGAGGTCGGCACTGACTCCTTCTACAATGAGCAGTTCTTC. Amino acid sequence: CASSLVEVGTDSFYNEQFF.

The CDR3 DNA follows: TGTGCCAGCTCTGAAAGCATGGGCAACTCCTATAATTCACCCCTCCACTTT. Protein sequence: CASSESMGNSYNSPLHF. This chain joins TRBV27 and TRBJ1-6; unclear D gene. Trimming cost V 8 bases and J 0 bases, with 17 bases left between them. Germline values: CDR1 MNHEY, CDR2 SMNVEV (reference sequence). CDR3 length: 17 amino acids.

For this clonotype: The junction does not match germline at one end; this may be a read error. The CDR3 loop is CASSFGISYERYF. DNA of the CDR3: TGTGCCAGCAGTTTCGGGATCTCCTACGAGCGGTACTTC. The chain joins TRBV28 to TRBJ2-7; tentative D call: TRBD2 (5 bases). The CDR3 runs to 13 residues. Germline loops: CDR1 MDHEN, CDR2 SYDVKM.

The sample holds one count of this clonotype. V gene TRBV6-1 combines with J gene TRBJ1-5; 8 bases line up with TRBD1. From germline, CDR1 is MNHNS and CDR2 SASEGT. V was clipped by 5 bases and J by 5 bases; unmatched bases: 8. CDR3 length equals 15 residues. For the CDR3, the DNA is TGTGCCAGCAGTTCCATGACAGGGGTAGATCAGCCCCAGCATTTT. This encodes CASSSMTGVDQPQHF.

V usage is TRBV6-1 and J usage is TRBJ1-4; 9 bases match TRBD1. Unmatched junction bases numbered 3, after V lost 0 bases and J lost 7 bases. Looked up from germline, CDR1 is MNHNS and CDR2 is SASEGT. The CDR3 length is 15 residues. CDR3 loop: CASSEAGQGSEKLFF. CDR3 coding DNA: TGTGCCAGCAGTGAAGCGGGACAGGGCTCTGAAAAACTGTTTTTT.